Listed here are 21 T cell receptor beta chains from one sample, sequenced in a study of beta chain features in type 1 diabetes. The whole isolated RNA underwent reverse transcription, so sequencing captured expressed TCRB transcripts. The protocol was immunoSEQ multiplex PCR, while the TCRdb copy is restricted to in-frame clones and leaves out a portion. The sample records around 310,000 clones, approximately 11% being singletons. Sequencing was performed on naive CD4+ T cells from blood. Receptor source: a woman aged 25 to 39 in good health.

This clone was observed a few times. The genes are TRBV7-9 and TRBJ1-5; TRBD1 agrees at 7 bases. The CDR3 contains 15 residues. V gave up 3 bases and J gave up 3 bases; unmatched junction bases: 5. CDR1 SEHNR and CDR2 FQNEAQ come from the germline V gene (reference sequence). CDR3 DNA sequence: TGTGCCAGCAGCTTGGTGGGACAGCTCAATCAGCCCCAGCATTTT. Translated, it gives CASSLVGQLNQPQHF.

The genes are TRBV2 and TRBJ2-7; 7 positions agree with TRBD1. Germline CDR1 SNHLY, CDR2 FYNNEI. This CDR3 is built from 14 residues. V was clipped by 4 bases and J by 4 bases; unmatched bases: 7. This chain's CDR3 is CASSGTTGAYEQYF. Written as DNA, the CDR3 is TGTGCCAGCAGTGGAACCACAGGGGCGTACGAGCAGTACTTC. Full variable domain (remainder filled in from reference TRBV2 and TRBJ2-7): EPEVTQTPSHQVTQMGQEVILRCVPISNHLYFYWYRQILGQKVEFLVSFYNNEISEKSEIFDDQFSVERPDGSNFTLKIRSTKLEDSAMYFCASSGTTGAYEQYFGPGTRLTVT.

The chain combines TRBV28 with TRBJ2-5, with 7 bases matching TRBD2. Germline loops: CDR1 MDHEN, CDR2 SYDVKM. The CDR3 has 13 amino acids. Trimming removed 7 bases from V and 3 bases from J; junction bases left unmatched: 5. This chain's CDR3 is CASTSGGEETQYF. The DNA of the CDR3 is TGTGCCAGCACATCGGGAGGAGAAGAGACCCAGTACTTC.

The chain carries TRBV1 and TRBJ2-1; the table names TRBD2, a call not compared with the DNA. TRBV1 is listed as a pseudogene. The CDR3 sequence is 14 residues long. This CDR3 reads CTSSPGTSGPGQFF. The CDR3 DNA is TGCACCAGCAGCCCCGGGACTAGCGGGCCGGGGCAGTTCTTC.

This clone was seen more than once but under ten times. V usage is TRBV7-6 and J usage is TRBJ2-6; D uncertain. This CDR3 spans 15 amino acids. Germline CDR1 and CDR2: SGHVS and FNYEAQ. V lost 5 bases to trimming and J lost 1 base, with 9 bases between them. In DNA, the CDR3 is TGTGCCAGCAGCCAAGCCCCTTCTGGGGCCAACGTCCTGACTTTC. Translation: CASSQAPSGANVLTF.

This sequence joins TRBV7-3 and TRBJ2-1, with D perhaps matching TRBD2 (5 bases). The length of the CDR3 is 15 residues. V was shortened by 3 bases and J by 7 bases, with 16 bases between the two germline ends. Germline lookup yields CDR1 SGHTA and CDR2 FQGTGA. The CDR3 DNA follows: TGTGCCAGCAGCTTTTCCAGCGGATTTAAGAATGAGCAGTTCTTC. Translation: CASSFSSGFKNEQFF.

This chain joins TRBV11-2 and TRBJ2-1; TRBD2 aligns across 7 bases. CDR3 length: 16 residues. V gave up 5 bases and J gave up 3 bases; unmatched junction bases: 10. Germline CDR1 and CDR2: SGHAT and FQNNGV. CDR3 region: CASSPWGGRDYNEQFF. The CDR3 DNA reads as TGTGCCAGCAGCCCCTGGGGGGGGAGGGACTACAATGAGCAGTTCTTC.

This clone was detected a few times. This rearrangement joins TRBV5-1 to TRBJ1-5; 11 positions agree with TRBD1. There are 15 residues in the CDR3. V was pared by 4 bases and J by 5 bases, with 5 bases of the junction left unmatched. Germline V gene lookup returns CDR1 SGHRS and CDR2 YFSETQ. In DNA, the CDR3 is TGCGCCAGCAGCCATGGGACAGGGGGTGATCAGCCCCAGCATTTT. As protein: CASSHGTGGDQPQHF.

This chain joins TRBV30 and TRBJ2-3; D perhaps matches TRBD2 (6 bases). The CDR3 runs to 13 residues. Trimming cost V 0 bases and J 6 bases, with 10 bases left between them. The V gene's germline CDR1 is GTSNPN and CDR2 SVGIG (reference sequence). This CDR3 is CAWSVGGGDTQYF. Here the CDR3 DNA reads TGTGCCTGGAGTGTGGGTGGAGGGGATACGCAGTATTTT.

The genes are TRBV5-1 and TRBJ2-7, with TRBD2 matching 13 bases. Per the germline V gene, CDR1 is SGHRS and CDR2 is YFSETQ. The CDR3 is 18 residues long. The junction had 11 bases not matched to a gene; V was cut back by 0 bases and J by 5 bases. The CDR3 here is CASSLATSGRGWVNEQYF. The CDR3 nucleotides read TGCGCCAGCAGCTTGGCAACTAGCGGGAGGGGTTGGGTAAACGAGCAGTACTTC.

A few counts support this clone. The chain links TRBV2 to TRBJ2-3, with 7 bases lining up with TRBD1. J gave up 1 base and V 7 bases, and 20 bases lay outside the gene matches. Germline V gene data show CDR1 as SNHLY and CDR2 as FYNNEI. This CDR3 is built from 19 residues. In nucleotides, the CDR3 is TGTGCCAGCAATGATGGTAAAGGGGGCCTTTTATGGGGCACAGATACGCAGTATTTT. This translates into CASNDGKGGLLWGTDTQYF.

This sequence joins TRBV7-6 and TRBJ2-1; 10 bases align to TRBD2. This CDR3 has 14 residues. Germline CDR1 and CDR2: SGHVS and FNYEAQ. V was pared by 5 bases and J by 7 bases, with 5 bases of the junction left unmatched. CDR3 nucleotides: TGTGCCAGCAGCACGGGGACTAGCGAGAATGAGCAGTTCTTC. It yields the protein CASSTGTSENEQFF.

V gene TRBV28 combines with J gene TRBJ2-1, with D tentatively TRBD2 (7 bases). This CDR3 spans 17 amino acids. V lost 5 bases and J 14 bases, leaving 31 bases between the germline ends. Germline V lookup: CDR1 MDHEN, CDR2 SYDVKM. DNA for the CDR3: TGTGCCAGCAGTCCCCCCATCCACAGGGCCTGGCCTGGGGGGGAGTTCTTC. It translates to CASSPPIHRAWPGGEFF.

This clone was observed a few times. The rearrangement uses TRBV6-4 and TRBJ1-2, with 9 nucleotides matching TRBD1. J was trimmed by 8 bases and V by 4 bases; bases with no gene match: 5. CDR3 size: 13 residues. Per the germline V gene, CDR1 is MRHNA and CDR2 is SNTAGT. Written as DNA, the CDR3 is TGTGCCAGCAGTGGGACAGGGGTGGAAGGCTACACCTTC. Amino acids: CASSGTGVEGYTF.

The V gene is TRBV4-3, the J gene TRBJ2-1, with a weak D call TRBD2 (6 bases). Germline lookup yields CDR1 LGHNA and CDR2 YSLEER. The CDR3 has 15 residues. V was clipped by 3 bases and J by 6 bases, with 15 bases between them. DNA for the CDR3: TGCGCCAGCAGCCACCACCCGATGGGAGGCAATGAGCAGTTCTTC. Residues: CASSHHPMGGNEQFF.

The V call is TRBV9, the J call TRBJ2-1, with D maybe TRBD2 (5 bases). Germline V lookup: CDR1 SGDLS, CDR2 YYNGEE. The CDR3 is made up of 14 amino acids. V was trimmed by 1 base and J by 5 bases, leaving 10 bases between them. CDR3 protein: CASSVWTGHNEQFF. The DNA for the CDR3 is TGTGCCAGCAGCGTATGGACTGGGCACAATGAGCAGTTCTTC.

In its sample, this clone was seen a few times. Here the CDR3 reads CASSFTPSSYEQYF. The DNA for the CDR3 is TGTGCCAGCAGCTTCACGCCGAGCTCCTACGAGCAGTACTTC. The chain links TRBV7-9 to TRBJ2-7, with D hard to call. The CDR3 loop spans 14 amino acids. Trimming stripped 3 bases from V and 0 bases from J, with 9 bases between. CDR1 SEHNR and CDR2 FQNEAQ come from the germline V gene (reference sequence).

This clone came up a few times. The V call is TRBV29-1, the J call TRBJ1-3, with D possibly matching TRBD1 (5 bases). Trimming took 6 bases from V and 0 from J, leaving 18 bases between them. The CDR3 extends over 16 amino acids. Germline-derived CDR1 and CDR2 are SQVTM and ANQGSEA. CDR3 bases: TGCAGCGTCCGCCGGGGGGGACCCACCTCTGGAAACACCATATATTTT. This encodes CSVRRGGPTSGNTIYF.

This CDR3 reads CASSLSREGYGYTF. Written as DNA, the CDR3 is TGTGCCAGCAGTTTATCCAGGGAAGGGTATGGCTACACCTTC. The genes are TRBV27 and TRBJ1-2; D possibly corresponds to TRBD1 (5 bases). Germline loops: CDR1 MNHEY, CDR2 SMNVEV (reference sequence). The CDR3 consists of 14 residues. Deletions cut 0 bases from V and 5 bases from J, with 10 bases between.

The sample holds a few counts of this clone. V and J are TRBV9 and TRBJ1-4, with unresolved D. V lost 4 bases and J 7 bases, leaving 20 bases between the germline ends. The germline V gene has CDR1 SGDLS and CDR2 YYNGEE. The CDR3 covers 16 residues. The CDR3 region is CASSPRPGRPGEKLFF. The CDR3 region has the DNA TGTGCCAGCAGCCCGCGACCTGGTCGTCCAGGTGAAAAACTGTTTTTT.

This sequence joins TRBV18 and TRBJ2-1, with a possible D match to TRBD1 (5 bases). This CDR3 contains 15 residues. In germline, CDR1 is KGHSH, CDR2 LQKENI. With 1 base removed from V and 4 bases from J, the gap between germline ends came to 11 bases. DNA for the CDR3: TGTGCCAGCTCACCACTGGGCGACAGTTACAATGAGCAGTTCTTC. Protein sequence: CASSPLGDSYNEQFF.